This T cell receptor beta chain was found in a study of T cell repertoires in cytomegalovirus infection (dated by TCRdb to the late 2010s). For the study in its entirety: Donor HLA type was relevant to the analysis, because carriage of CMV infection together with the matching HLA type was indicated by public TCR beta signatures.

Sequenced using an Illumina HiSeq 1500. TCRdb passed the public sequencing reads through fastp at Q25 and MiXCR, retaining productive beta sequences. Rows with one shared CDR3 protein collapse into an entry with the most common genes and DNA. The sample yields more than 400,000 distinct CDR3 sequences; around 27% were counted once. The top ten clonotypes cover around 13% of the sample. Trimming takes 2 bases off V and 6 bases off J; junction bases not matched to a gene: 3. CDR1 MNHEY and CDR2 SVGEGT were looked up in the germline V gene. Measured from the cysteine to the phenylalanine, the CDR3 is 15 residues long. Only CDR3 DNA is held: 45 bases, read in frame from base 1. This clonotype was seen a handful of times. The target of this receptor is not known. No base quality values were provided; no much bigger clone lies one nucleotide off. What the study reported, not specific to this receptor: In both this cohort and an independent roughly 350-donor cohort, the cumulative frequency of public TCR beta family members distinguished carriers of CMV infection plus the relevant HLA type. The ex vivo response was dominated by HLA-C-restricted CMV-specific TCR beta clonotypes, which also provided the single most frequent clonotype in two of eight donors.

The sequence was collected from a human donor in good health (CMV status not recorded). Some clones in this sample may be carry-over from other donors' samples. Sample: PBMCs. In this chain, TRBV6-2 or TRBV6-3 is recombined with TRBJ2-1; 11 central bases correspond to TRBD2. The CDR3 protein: CASSYAGLAANEQFF. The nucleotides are TGTGCCAGCAGTTACGCGGGACTAGCGGCCAATGAGCAGTTCTTC.